Described below is a single T cell receptor beta chain sequence and its context. This sample stems from a study of T cell changes during pregnancy in multiple sclerosis. Deletions cut 4 bases from V and 4 bases from J, with 8 bases between. The CDR3 has 12 residues. Germline loops: CDR1 SGHNT, CDR2 YYREEE (reference sequence). Some clones are missing from TCRdb's copy, which holds only in-frame ones; the method was immunoSEQ multiplex PCR. The repertoire holds some 100,000 clones, 94% seen once, with approximately 0.97% in the top ten. The clonotype originates from a female donor with multiple sclerosis, enrolled in a pregnancy study. This chain connects TRBV5-4 to TRBJ1-1; tentative D call: TRBD1 (6 bases). The sequencing used peripheral blood, collected before pregnancy. As DNA, the CDR3 is TGTGCCAGCAGCCAAGGGGGCACTGAAGCTTTCTTT. Protein product: CASSQGGTEAFF.